This T cell receptor (beta chain) was recovered during a study of CD8 T cells in ankylosing spondylitis. Findings and caveats of the study: About 8 highly homologous variants made up a TCR beta motif, and this motif appeared characteristic of ankylosing spondylitis blood.

TCRdb re-called the 5' RACE reads with MiXCR, one entry per CDR3 protein. The data contain under 400,000 distinct CDR3 sequences, around 10% of them singletons. Notes on this clonotype: Its antigen is unidentified.

The CDR3 is 13 amino acids. The origin of this receptor is a female donor with ankylosing spondylitis or in good health (not recorded which). This sequence joins TRBV21-1 and TRBJ1-1. TRBV21-1 is recorded as a pseudogene. Sequencing was done on a sample of blood, either unsorted or a sorted T cell fraction (not recorded which). CDR3: CASSPEPYTEAFF. The CDR3 region has the DNA TGTGCCAGCAGCCCCGAGCCATACACTGAAGCTTTCTTT.